The 21 T cell receptor beta chains reported below all come from one sample, sequenced in a study of shared clonotypes between healthy human individuals. Sequencing used immunoSEQ multiplex PCR; TCRdb keeps in-frame clones, though not all of them. The sample shows 2,500,000 or so clones, approximately 93% of them seen only once. Sequencing was done on a sample of naive CD4+ T cells from PBMCs. Subset indicated: CD45RA+ positively selected. Receptor source: a man younger than 35 in good health. Some clones in this sample may be carry-over from other donors' samples.

The CDR3 loop reads CATSRGGTRAGELFF. The CDR3 DNA reads TGTGCCACCAGCAGAGGGGGTACCCGCGCAGGGGAGCTGTTTTTT. V gene TRBV15 combines with J gene TRBJ2-2; D is unresolved. V lost 1 base to trimming and J lost 8 bases, with 14 bases between them. Germline V gene sequence: CDR1 LNHNV, CDR2 YYDKDF (reference sequence). The CDR3 spans 15 residues.

V is TRBV2 and J is TRBJ2-3; TRBD2 matches at 14 bases. Germline V gene data show CDR1 as SNHLY and CDR2 as FYNNEI. The CDR3 has 17 residues. V gave up 2 bases and J gave up 5 bases; unmatched junction bases: 6. Written as DNA, the CDR3 is TGTGCCAGCAGTGAAAAGGGACTAGCGGGAGAAGGAGATACGCAGTATTTT. Residues: CASSEKGLAGEGDTQYF.

CDR3 sequence: CAISESANIQYF. In DNA form, the CDR3 reads TGTGCCATCAGTGAGTCGGCAAACATTCAGTACTTC. The genes are TRBV10-3 and TRBJ2-4, with no clear D. This CDR3 is 12 amino acids long. Germline assignment: CDR1 ENHRY and CDR2 SYGVKD. Between the trimmed V and J ends, which lost 0 bases and 6 bases, there was a span of 3 bases.

CDR3 protein: CASSLLRQSNEQFF. The CDR3 DNA follows: TGTGCCAGCAGCCTCCTGAGGCAGTCCAATGAGCAGTTCTTC. The V and J genes are TRBV7-9 and TRBJ2-1; D not certain. Germline V lookup: CDR1 SEHNR, CDR2 FQNEAQ (reference sequence). The V and J ends lost 5 bases and 6 bases respectively, with 14 bases between them. The CDR3 has 14 residues. Drawing the rest from reference TRBV7-9 and TRBJ2-1, the complete variable domain is DTGVSQNPRHKITKRGQNVTFRCDPISEHNRLYWYRQTLGQGPEFLTYFQNEAQLEKSRLLSDRFSAERPKGSFSTLEIQRTEQGDSAMYLCASSLLRQSNEQFFGPGTRLTVL.

The chain is built from TRBV5-6 and TRBJ2-7, with D hard to call. V dropped 6 bases and J dropped 0 bases, with 13 bases sitting between them. Germline loops: CDR1 SGHDT, CDR2 YYEEEE. The CDR3 runs to 14 residues. CDR3 sequence reads: CASNERYSSYEQYF. The CDR3 DNA reads TGTGCCAGCAACGAGAGGTACAGCTCCTACGAGCAGTACTTC.

The chain has TRBV5-1 and TRBJ2-7, with 9 bases fitting TRBD2. The CDR3 extends over 15 amino acids. Germline V lookup: CDR1 SGHRS, CDR2 YFSETQ. J lost 4 bases, V lost 5 bases, and 10 bases had no gene match. The CDR3 DNA reads as TGCGCCAGCAGGGAGGGACTAGCTCAAGCTTACGAGCAGTACTTC. Protein sequence: CASREGLAQAYEQYF.

The chain joins TRBV9 to TRBJ1-2, with D unclear. The CDR3 has 18 amino acids. Germline lookup yields CDR1 SGDLS and CDR2 YYNGEE. V lost 3 bases to trimming and J lost 0 bases, with 21 bases between them. CDR3 nucleotide sequence: TGTGCCAGCAGCGGGGTTTTGGGCCGAATGTTTTCTAACTATGGCTACACCTTC. This gives the protein CASSGVLGRMFSNYGYTF.

This rearrangement joins TRBV4-1 to TRBJ1-1, with D uncertain. The CDR3 runs 13 residues. Germline CDR1 reads MGHRA; CDR2 reads YSYEKL. The V end lost 3 bases, the J end lost 10 bases, and 15 bases lay between the germline ends. This CDR3 reads CASSHLSGGAAFF. Here the CDR3 DNA reads TGCGCCAGCAGCCATTTATCCGGCGGCGCAGCTTTCTTT.

This rearrangement joins TRBV14 to TRBJ1-3, with unresolved D. The CDR3 covers 16 residues. The V gene's germline CDR1 is SGHDN and CDR2 FVKESK. The V and J ends lost 2 bases and 0 bases respectively, with 11 bases between them. Here the CDR3 reads CASSQLPMSSGNTIYF. The CDR3 DNA sequence: TGTGCCAGCAGCCAACTTCCAATGAGCTCTGGAAACACCATATATTTT.

The chain combines TRBV6-5 with TRBJ2-3; TRBD1 aligns across 9 bases. The CDR3 sequence is 15 residues long. Trimming removed 6 bases from V and 4 bases from J; junction bases left unmatched: 8. CDR1 is MNHEY and CDR2 is SVGAGI in the germline V gene. CDR3 protein: CASSTQGALADTQYF. CDR3 in DNA: TGTGCCAGCAGCACACAGGGGGCTTTAGCAGATACGCAGTATTTT.

J is TRBJ2-7 and V is TRBV29-1, with D perhaps TRBD2 (5 bases). CDR3 length: 13 residues. V dropped 7 bases and J dropped 1 base, with 14 bases sitting between them. CDR1 is SQVTM and CDR2 is ANQGSEA in the germline V gene. The CDR3 nucleotides are TGCAGCGCAACGAGCGACTATTCCTACGAGCAGTACTTC. It translates to CSATSDYSYEQYF.

In the case of this clone: Other DNA sequences of this sample code for an identical CDR3. The gene calls are TRBV5-1 and TRBJ2-1; 10 bases fit TRBD2. J was trimmed by 3 bases and V by 2 bases; bases with no gene match: 2. The CDR3 has 15 residues. The germline V gene has CDR1 SGHRS and CDR2 YFSETQ. Here the CDR3 DNA reads TGCGCCAGCAGCTTTAGCGGGGGGAACTACAATGAGCAGTTCTTC. This codes for CASSFSGGNYNEQFF.

This rearrangement joins TRBV6-5 to TRBJ2-7, with D hard to call. Trimming took 2 bases from V and 7 from J, leaving 18 bases between them. This CDR3 has 15 residues. Germline loops: CDR1 MNHEY, CDR2 SVGAGI. CDR3 DNA sequence: TGTGCCAGCAGTTACGAGACCGGTCCCTCAAGGGAGCAGTACTTC. Translation gives CASSYETGPSREQYF.

This rearrangement joins TRBV14 to TRBJ2-7; 7 bases match TRBD1. The V and J ends lost 5 bases and 4 bases, in that order; junction bases with no gene match: 14. In germline, CDR1 is SGHDN, CDR2 FVKESK. This CDR3 region has 16 residues. CDR3 in DNA: TGTGCCAGCAGCAAGGGACAGCAGAACTTAGGGTACGAGCAGTACTTC. Its protein product is CASSKGQQNLGYEQYF.

This chain links TRBV4-2 with TRBJ1-2, with D tentatively TRBD1 (5 bases). Germline CDR1 is LGHNA and CDR2 is YNFKEQ. The ends were cut back, 1 base at V and 4 bases at J, with 7 bases in the middle. The CDR3 is 13 amino acids. The CDR3 sequence: CASSQGQFYGYTF. CDR3 coding DNA: TGTGCCAGCAGCCAAGGACAGTTCTATGGCTACACCTTC.

The chain has TRBV5-1 and TRBJ2-1; possible D gene TRBD1, 6 bases. Trimming cost V 0 bases and J 12 bases, with 22 bases left between them. This CDR3 has 16 amino acids. Germline V gene lookup returns CDR1 SGHRS and CDR2 YFSETQ. CDR3 loop: CASSLGDRTSPTSQFF. The CDR3, as DNA: TGCGCCAGCAGCTTGGGAGACAGGACCAGCCCCACCTCGCAGTTCTTC.

The rearrangement joins TRBV19 to TRBJ1-2, with D maybe TRBD1 (6 bases). Germline V CDR1 and CDR2: LNHDA, SQIVND (reference sequence). CDR3 length: 16 amino acids. V was cut by 5 bases and J by 0 bases, with 16 bases left in between. The DNA for the CDR3 is TGTGCCAGTAGTCATGCGGGGGCAGGGACTAACTATGGCTACACCTTC. Its protein product is CASSHAGAGTNYGYTF.

The gene calls are TRBV20-1 and TRBJ2-1; D is uncertain. V dropped 5 bases and J dropped 7 bases, with 9 bases sitting between them. CDR3 length: 11 amino acids. Germline loops: CDR1 DFQATT, CDR2 SNEGSKA (reference sequence). The CDR3 region is CSAEYGNEQFF. DNA of the CDR3: TGCAGTGCTGAATATGGGAATGAGCAGTTCTTC.

The chain links TRBV4-1 to TRBJ1-1; no clear D gene. The V end was cut by 3 bases, the J end by 7 bases, with 15 bases between. Germline loops: CDR1 MGHRA, CDR2 YSYEKL. The length of the CDR3 is 14 residues. CDR3 in amino acids: CASSQTEVGIEAFF. CDR3 nucleotides: TGCGCCAGCAGCCAGACGGAGGTAGGGATTGAAGCTTTCTTT.

V is TRBV18 and J is TRBJ2-3; D unresolved. V lost 1 base, J lost 2 bases, and 7 bases lay in between. The CDR3 is made up of 14 amino acids. Germline lookup yields CDR1 KGHSH and CDR2 LQKENI. CDR3 amino acids: CASSPQPFTDTQYF. The CDR3 DNA reads as TGTGCCAGCTCACCACAGCCTTTCACAGATACGCAGTATTTT.

V and J are TRBV4-1 and TRBJ1-2; D is unresolved. The CDR3 is 15 amino acids. Trimming pared 0 bases from V and 3 bases from J, leaving 11 bases between. Germline V gives CDR1 MGHRA, CDR2 YSYEKL. CDR3 protein: CASSQDIYPHYGYTF. CDR3 sequence (DNA): TGCGCCAGCAGCCAAGATATTTATCCTCACTATGGCTACACCTTC.